This T cell receptor beta chain was captured by sequencing in a study of technical replicates of blood from several donors. Generated by immunoSEQ multiplex PCR, the TCRdb table keeps only in-frame clones and is missing some. The sample consists of fewer than 90,000 clones, approximately 94% of them appearing once. Source material: T cells isolated from PBMCs. The sequence was collected from a human donor in good health.

In nucleotides, the CDR3 is TGTGCCAGCAGTTACTCAACGAGTCGGGGGAATGGCTACACCTTC. This sequence encodes CASSYSTSRGNGYTF. The chain joins TRBV6-5 to TRBJ1-2, with D perhaps matching TRBD1 (5 bases). CDR1 MNHEY and CDR2 SVGAGI come from the germline V gene. The V gene lost 0 bases and the J gene lost 6 bases, with 14 bases spanning the gap. The CDR3 is 15 amino acids.